This T cell receptor beta chain is drawn from a study of blood T cell repertoires in COVID-19. This clone has only one observation. Assay used: immunoSEQ multiplex PCR; TCRdb lists only in-frame clones, some missing. The sample comprises some 240,000 clones, 70% to 90% of which are singletons, and approximately 3.5% rests with the top ten. The source of this sequence is a woman in her thirties or forties with acute COVID-19. Sequencing used PBMCs or T cells enriched from blood (not recorded which).

CDR3: CASSLIGNTEAFF. CDR3 sequence (DNA): TGCGCCAGCAGCTTGATCGGGAACACTGAAGCTTTCTTT. J is TRBJ1-1 and V is TRBV5-1; D unclear. The V and J ends lost 1 base and 1 base respectively, with 5 bases between them. The CDR3 is made up of 13 amino acids. Germline CDR1 and CDR2: SGHRS and YFSETQ. The variable domain in full, completed from reference TRBV5-1 and TRBJ1-1, reads KAGVTQTPRYLIKTRGQQVTLSCSPISGHRSVSWYQQTPGQGLQFLFEYFSETQRNKGNFPGRFSGRQFSNSRSEMNVSTLELGDSALYLCASSLIGNTEAFFGQGTRLTVV.